Following are 13 T cell receptor beta chains from one sample sequenced in a study of read filtering for tumor transcriptome and immune sequencing. This library used around 0.4 ug RNA and molecular barcoded adaptors spanning alpha/delta and beta/gamma chains. TCRdb processed the reads anew with MiXCR; each CDR3 protein has one entry. Of about 93,000 distinct CDR3 sequences listed, roughly 21% are singletons. Sequenced input: a population of CD138-negative cells sorted from bone marrow. These receptors came from a donor over 35 with multiple myeloma.

This clonotype was seen more than once but under ten times. With a much larger clone just one base away, this may be a read error. The V gene is TRBV30, the J gene TRBJ2-2; D is unresolved. The V and J ends lost 4 bases and 4 bases respectively, with 13 bases between them. The CDR3 totals 14 residues. CDR1 and CDR2 (germline): GTSNPN, SVGIG (reference sequence). The CDR3 sequence: CAWKRYAGTGELFF. CDR3 nucleotide sequence: TGTGCCTGGAAAAGGTATGCCGGCACCGGGGAGCTGTTTTTT.

Note on this clonotype: This may come from a read error, since a much larger clone is one base off. The chain is built from TRBV20-1 and TRBJ1-4; 8 positions agree with TRBD1. Germline V CDR1 and CDR2: DFQATT, SNEGSKA (reference sequence). The CDR3 sequence is 12 residues long. V was pared by 5 bases and J by 7 bases, with 3 bases of the junction left unmatched. In DNA form, the CDR3 reads TGCAGTGCTTGGACAGGGTGTGAAAAACTGTTTTTT. Protein: CSAWTGCEKLFF.

This clonotype was seen ten or more times. The CDR3, as DNA: TGTGCCAGCAGCCAGGACAGGGGAGTCGGGGCCAACGTCCTGACTTTC. Residues: CASSQDRGVGANVLTF. The chain is built from TRBV2 and TRBJ2-6; 9 bases map to TRBD1. This CDR3 spans 16 amino acids. J gave up 4 bases and V 6 bases, and 7 bases lay outside the gene matches. From germline, CDR1 is SNHLY and CDR2 FYNNEI.

The CDR3 sequence is CASSEDRVKRETQYF. The CDR3 bases are TGTGCCAGCAGTGAGGACAGGGTAAAGAGAGAGACCCAGTACTTC. The rearrangement joins TRBV2 to TRBJ2-5; TRBD1 agrees at 8 bases. CDR1 and CDR2 (germline): SNHLY, FYNNEI. V lost 3 bases, J lost 4 bases, and 7 bases stayed unmatched. The CDR3 covers 15 residues.

This clonotype is deemed medium-sized. The chain employs TRBV18 and TRBJ2-1; D uncertain. In germline, CDR1 is KGHSH, CDR2 LQKENI. V was pared by 2 bases and J by 8 bases, with 7 bases between. CDR3 length: 12 amino acids. CDR3 coding DNA: TGTGCCAGCTCACCATGGCAGGATGAGCAGTTCTTC. Translation: CASSPWQDEQFF.

This chain joins TRBV5-1 and TRBJ2-5; 12 positions match TRBD2. In germline, CDR1 is SGHRS, CDR2 YFSETQ. J gave up 5 bases and V 4 bases, and 6 bases lay outside the gene matches. The CDR3 spans 15 residues. CDR3 nucleotides: TGCGCCAGCAGCAGAAGACTAGCGGGGGTGGAGACCCAGTACTTC. Encoded protein: CASSRRLAGVETQYF.

This clonotype has a count of ten or more. The chain combines TRBV3-1 with TRBJ1-1, with a weak D call TRBD1 (5 bases). The CDR3 spans 15 residues. Trimming pared 1 base from V and 4 bases from J, leaving 13 bases between. Per germline, CDR1 LGHDT and CDR2 YNNKEL (reference sequence). The CDR3 DNA is TGTGCCAGCAGCCAAGGGGCCTCAGGGACCACTGAAGCTTTCTTT. Residues: CASSQGASGTTEAFF. The full variable domain, rest sourced from reference TRBV3-1 and TRBJ1-1, is DTAVSQTPKYLVTQMGNDKSIKCEQNLGHDTMYWYKQDSKKFLKIMFSYNNKELIINETVPNRFSPKSPDKAHLNLHINSLELGDSAVYFCASSQGASGTTEAFFGQGTRLTVV.

The V and J genes are TRBV5-1 and TRBJ1-1; no reliable D call. This CDR3 has 14 residues. Germline assignment: CDR1 SGHRS and CDR2 YFSETQ. V was shortened by 0 bases and J by 5 bases, with 11 bases between the two germline ends. The CDR3 loop is CASSLAGGGTEAFF. CDR3 DNA sequence: TGCGCCAGCAGCTTGGCCGGTGGAGGTACTGAAGCTTTCTTT. Combining the CDR3 with reference TRBV5-1 and TRBJ1-1 gives the whole variable domain KAGVTQTPRYLIKTRGQQVTLSCSPISGHRSVSWYQQTPGQGLQFLFEYFSETQRNKGNFPGRFSGRQFSNSRSEMNVSTLELGDSALYLCASSLAGGGTEAFFGQGTRLTVV.

This clonotype was seen more than once but under ten times. In DNA form, the CDR3 reads TGTGCCAGCAGTGACCCCAATAAAGCGGGGTCCGGGGAGCTGTTTTTT. Protein: CASSDPNKAGSGELFF. This chain uses TRBV25-1 with TRBJ2-2; 7 bases fit TRBD2. Germline trimming cut 3 bases from V and 6 bases from J; bases unmatched to any gene: 10. The CDR3 is 16 amino acids. The germline V gene encodes CDR1 MGHDK and CDR2 SYGVNS.

This clonotype was counted ten times or more. This sequence joins TRBV29-1 and TRBJ1-2; TRBD1 is a possible D gene (5 bases). There are 11 residues in the CDR3. V gave up 4 bases and J gave up 4 bases, with 7 bases separating them. Germline V gives CDR1 SQVTM, CDR2 ANQGSEA. CDR3 coding DNA: TGCAGCGTTGCCAGGGCCTATGGCTACACCTTC. Translated, it gives CSVARAYGYTF. Based on the CDR3 plus reference TRBV29-1 and TRBJ1-2, the full variable domain is SAVISQKPSRDICQRGTSLTIQCQVDSQVTMMFWYRQQPGQSLTLIATANQGSEATYESGFVIDKFPISRPNLTFSTLTVSNMSPEDSSIYLCSVARAYGYTFGSGTRLTVV.

This clonotype was observed at least ten times. The chain combines TRBV29-1 with TRBJ1-1, with TRBD1 matching 8 bases. The CDR3 runs to 12 residues. Germline values: CDR1 SQVTM, CDR2 ANQGSEA. Trimming at V came to 6 bases and at J to 4 bases, leaving 4 bases not matched to a gene. CDR3 residues: CSVRTGFTEAFF. The CDR3 nucleotides read TGCAGCGTCCGGACAGGGTTCACTGAAGCTTTCTTT.

In its sample, this clonotype was seen many times. The gene calls are TRBV6-6 and TRBJ2-3; D not certain. Germline V gives CDR1 MNHNY, CDR2 SVGAGI (reference sequence). The CDR3 covers 9 residues. V dropped 8 bases and J dropped 7 bases, with 4 bases sitting between them. DNA for the CDR3: TGTGCCAGCGGGAATACGCAGTATTTT. It specifies CASGNTQYF.

This clonotype was observed a handful of times. The chain combines TRBV29-1 with TRBJ2-7; D remains unclear. Trimming removed 7 bases from V and 5 bases from J, with 9 bases in between. CDR1 is SQVTM, CDR2 ANQGSEA, per germline. This CDR3 contains 10 residues. The CDR3 loop reads CSAGSNEQYF. The CDR3 DNA sequence: TGCAGCGCTGGGTCAAACGAGCAGTACTTC.